This TCR beta chain was sequenced for a study of brain T cells in children with intractable seizures. Regarding the study as a whole: Pre- and post-surgery blood differed in depth, so pre-surgery absences may be undersampling.

The time point denotes: blood from clinic visit 5 months post-surgery; TSC patient then seizure free. The sequenced cases were selected for having the highest brain T cell transcript signatures. Patients received at least one anti-epileptic drug before surgery. This table comes from immunoSEQ multiplex PCR, and its TCRdb copy is limited to in-frame clones, with some not included. The sample contains about 340,000 clones, nearly 95% of which appear only once. Regarding this clone: As yet, its antigen is unknown.

CDR3 length: 18 residues. Per the germline V gene, CDR1 is PRHDT and CDR2 is FYEKMQ (reference sequence). J lost 7 bases, V lost 6 bases, and 12 bases had no gene match. The chain joins TRBV13 to TRBJ2-2; 15 bases are a match to TRBD2. The receptor was isolated from a boy in the first two years of life with tuberous sclerosis and intractable seizures. Sequences were derived from peripheral blood, sampled about 5 months after surgery. The CDR3 region has the DNA TGTGCCAGCAGTCACGGACCGGGACTAGCGGGAGGAGACGGGGAGCTGTTTTTT. Protein product: CASSHGPGLAGGDGELFF.